This entry concerns a single TCR beta chain. Antigen specificity is unknown. This sample stems from a study of cytomegalovirus exposure and HLA in healthy donors. General study findings and limits: In an earlier analysis, most TCR beta V segments were productive about 87% or about 30% of the time. When a later analysis was performed, an Asian-associated ancestry cluster reportedly had fewer N-insertions than the 666-donor mean. Trimming of TCR beta V- and J-genes showed a link, identified in a later analysis, to a missense DCLRE1C variant. The study put 150 to 200 TCR beta chains on its list as cytomegalovirus-associated.

This CDR3 has 15 residues. Germline V gene data show CDR1 as MDHEN and CDR2 as SYDVKM. Trimming took 8 bases from V and 2 from J, leaving 13 bases between them. This PCR relied on a set of 60 Vbeta primers and 13 Jbeta primers. Assay: immunoSEQ multiplex PCR; the TCRdb copy retains only in-frame clones and omits some. Found here are about 140,000 clones, around 90% of them singletons; the top ten hold around 0.51%. The source is a woman between 40 and 50 years old in good health and CMV-seronegative. The material sequenced was PBMCs. V is TRBV28 and J is TRBJ2-6; D is perhaps TRBD1 (6 bases). CDR3 sequence (DNA): TGTGCCAGCTTACAAACAGGGACTGGGGCCAACGTCCTGACTTTC. This codes for CASLQTGTGANVLTF.